This T cell receptor beta chain was retrieved from a study of OX40 agonist ivuxolimab in advanced cancers. Background on the study: Ivuxolimab, an antibody acting as an agonist of OX40 (CD134), was used to treat patients. Prior anti-PD-1, anti-PD-L1 or anti-CTLA-4 therapy did not bar entry, and approximately 40% had some. General study results and limits: Determination of antigen specificity was not performed for the expanded peripheral T cells.

Only in-frame clones appear in the TCRdb table, and some are missing; sequencing was by immunoSEQ multiplex PCR. This sample has approximately 74,000 clones, with 90% to 95% found just once. This clone is a singleton in its sample. As yet, its antigen is unknown. V lost 4 bases and J lost 1; bases outside the gene matches: 4. Germline CDR1 and CDR2: SGHRS and YFSETQ. The CDR3 consists of 14 residues. This clonotype originated in an adult with an advanced solid tumor such as melanoma, head and neck, liver or kidney cancer. The sample here was CD4+ or CD8+ T cells sorted from blood, taken in a trial of the OX40 agonist ivuxolimab. The chain links TRBV5-1 to TRBJ1-1, with 7 bases lining up with TRBD1. CDR3 protein: CASSVTGENTEAFF. The CDR3 nucleotides are TGCGCCAGCAGCGTTACAGGGGAGAACACTGAAGCTTTCTTT.